Reported below is one TCR beta chain. Unique molecular identifiers were incorporated when the TCRbeta library was constructed. TCRdb passed the PCR reads through MiXCR, listing each CDR3 protein once. The sample lists about 580,000 distinct CDR3 sequences; 23% were seen once. These data are taken from a study of T-cell reconstitution after alpha-beta-depleted transplantation in children. The sequence came from a boy younger than two who had a stem cell transplant for acute myeloid leukemia, so the T cells may come from the graft donor. The source material was PBMCs, mostly from graft donor cells, sampled 360 days after TCRalphabeta/CD19-depleted stem cell transplant.

For the CDR3, the DNA is TGCAGTGCTATTCGGACAGAAACATCCTATGGCTACACCTTC. This sequence encodes CSAIRTETSYGYTF. The chain combines TRBV20-1 with TRBJ1-2; tentatively, D is TRBD1 (6 bases). From germline, CDR1 is DFQATT and CDR2 SNEGSKA (reference sequence). The CDR3 has 14 residues. Trimming removed 4 bases from V and 4 bases from J, with 16 bases in between.